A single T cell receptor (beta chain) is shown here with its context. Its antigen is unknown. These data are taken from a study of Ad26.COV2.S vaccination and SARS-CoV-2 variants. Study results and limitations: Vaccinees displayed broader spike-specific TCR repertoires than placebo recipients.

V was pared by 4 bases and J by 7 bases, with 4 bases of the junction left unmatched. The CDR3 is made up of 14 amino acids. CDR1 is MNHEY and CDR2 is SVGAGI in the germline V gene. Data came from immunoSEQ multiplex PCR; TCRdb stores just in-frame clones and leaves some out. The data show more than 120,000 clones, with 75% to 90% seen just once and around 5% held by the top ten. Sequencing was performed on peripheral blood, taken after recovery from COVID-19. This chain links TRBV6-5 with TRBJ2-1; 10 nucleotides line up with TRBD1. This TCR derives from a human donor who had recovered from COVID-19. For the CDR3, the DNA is TGTGCCAGCAGTTCGGACAGGGGGGCAAATGAGCAGTTCTTC. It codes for CASSSDRGANEQFF.